Included here is one T cell receptor beta chain sequence, with context. The data derive from a study of blood T cell repertoires in COVID-19. Study at large: Donors in the United States, Italy and Spain gave samples during acute or convalescent COVID-19.

CDR3 length equals 16 residues. The V gene lost 4 bases and the J gene lost 8 bases, with 22 bases spanning the gap. Germline V gives CDR1 LNHDA, CDR2 SQIVND (reference sequence). The protocol was immunoSEQ multiplex PCR, while the TCRdb copy is restricted to in-frame clones and leaves out a portion. The sample records around 130,000 clones, around 76% being singletons. The chain combines TRBV19 with TRBJ2-3, with D tentatively TRBD2 (5 bases). The sequence derives from a human donor in a cohort sampled during active COVID-19. The sample was peripheral blood. CDR3 loop: CASSRTSKAPHGTQYF. The CDR3 coding sequence is TGTGCCAGTAGTAGAACTAGTAAGGCCCCACACGGTACGCAGTATTTT.